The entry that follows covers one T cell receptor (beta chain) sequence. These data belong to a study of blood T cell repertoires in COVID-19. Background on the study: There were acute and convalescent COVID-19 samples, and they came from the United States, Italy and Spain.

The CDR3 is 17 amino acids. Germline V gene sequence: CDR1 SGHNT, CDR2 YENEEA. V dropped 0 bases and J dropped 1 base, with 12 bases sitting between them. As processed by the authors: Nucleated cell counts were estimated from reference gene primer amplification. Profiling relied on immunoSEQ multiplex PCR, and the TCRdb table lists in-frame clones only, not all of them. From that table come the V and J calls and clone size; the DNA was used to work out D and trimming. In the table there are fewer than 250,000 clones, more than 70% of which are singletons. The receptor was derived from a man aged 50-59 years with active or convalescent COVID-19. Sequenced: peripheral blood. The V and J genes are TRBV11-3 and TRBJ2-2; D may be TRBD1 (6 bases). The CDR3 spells CASSLDRGGRNTGELFF. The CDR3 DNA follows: TGTGCCAGCAGCTTAGATCGTGGGGGCAGGAACACCGGGGAGCTGTTTTTT.